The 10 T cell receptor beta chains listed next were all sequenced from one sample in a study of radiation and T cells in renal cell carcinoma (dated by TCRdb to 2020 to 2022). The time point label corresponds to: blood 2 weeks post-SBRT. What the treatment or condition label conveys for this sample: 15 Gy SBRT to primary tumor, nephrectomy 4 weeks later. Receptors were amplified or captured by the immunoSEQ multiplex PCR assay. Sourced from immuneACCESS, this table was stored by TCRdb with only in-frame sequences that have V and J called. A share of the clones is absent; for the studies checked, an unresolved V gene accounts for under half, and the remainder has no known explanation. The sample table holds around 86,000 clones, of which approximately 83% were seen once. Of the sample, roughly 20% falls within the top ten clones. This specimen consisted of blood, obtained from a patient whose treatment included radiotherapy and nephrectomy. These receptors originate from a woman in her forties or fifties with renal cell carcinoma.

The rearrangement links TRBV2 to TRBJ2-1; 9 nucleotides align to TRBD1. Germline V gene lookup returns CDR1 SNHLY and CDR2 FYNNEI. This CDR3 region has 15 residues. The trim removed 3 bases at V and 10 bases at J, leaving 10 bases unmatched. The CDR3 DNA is TGTGCCAGCAGTGATCGGCTGACAGGGGGTGGCGAGCAGTTCTTC. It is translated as CASSDRLTGGGEQFF. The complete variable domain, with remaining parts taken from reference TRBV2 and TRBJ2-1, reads EPEVTQTPSHQVTQMGQEVILRCVPISNHLYFYWYRQILGQKVEFLVSFYNNEISEKSEIFDDQFSVERPDGSNFTLKIRSTKLEDSAMYFCASSDRLTGGGEQFFGPGTRLTVL.

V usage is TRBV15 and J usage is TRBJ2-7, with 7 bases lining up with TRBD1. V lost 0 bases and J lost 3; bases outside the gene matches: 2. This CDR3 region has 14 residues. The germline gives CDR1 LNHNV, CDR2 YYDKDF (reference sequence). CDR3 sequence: CATSRDHRGYEQYF. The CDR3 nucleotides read TGTGCCACCAGCAGAGATCACAGGGGCTACGAGCAGTACTTC.

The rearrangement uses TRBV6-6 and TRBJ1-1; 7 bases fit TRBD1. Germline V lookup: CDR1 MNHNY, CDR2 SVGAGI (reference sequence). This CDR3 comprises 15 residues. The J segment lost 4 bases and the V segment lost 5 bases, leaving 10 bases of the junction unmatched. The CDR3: CASSLAGTGVTEAFF. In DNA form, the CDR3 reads TGTGCCAGCAGTCTTGCGGGTACAGGGGTCACTGAAGCTTTCTTT.

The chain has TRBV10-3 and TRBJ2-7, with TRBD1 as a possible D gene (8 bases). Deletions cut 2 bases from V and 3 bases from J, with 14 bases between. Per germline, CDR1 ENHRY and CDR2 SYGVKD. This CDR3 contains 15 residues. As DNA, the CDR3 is TGTGCCATCAGTGAGGGACAGGGAGGGATCTACGAGCAGTACTTC. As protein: CAISEGQGGIYEQYF.

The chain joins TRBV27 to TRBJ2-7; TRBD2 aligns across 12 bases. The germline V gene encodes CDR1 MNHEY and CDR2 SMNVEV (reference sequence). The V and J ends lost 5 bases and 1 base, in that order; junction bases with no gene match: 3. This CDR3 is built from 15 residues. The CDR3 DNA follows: TGTGCCAGCAGTCGGACTAGCGGGGTTTCCTACGAGCAGTACTTC. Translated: CASSRTSGVSYEQYF.

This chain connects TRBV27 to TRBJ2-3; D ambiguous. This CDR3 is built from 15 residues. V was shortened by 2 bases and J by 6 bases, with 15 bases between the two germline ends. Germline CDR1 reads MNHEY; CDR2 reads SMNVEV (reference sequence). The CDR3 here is CASSLRWGLLDTQYF. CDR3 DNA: TGTGCCAGCAGTTTACGGTGGGGTCTATTGGATACGCAGTATTTT.

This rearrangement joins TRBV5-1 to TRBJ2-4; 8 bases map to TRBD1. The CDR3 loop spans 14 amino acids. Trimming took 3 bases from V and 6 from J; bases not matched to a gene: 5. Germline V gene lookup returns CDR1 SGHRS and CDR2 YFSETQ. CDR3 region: CASSSDRGGNIQYF. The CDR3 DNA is TGCGCCAGCAGCTCCGACAGGGGAGGAAACATTCAGTACTTC. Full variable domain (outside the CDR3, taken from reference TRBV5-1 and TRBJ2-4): KAGVTQTPRYLIKTRGQQVTLSCSPISGHRSVSWYQQTPGQGLQFLFEYFSETQRNKGNFPGRFSGRQFSNSRSEMNVSTLELGDSALYLCASSSDRGGNIQYFGAGTRLSVL.

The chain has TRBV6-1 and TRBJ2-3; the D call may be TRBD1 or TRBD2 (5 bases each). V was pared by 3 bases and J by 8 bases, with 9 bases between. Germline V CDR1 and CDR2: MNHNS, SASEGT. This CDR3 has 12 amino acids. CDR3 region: CASSEIGGTQYF. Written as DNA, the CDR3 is TGTGCCAGCAGTGAGATTGGGGGTACGCAGTATTTT.

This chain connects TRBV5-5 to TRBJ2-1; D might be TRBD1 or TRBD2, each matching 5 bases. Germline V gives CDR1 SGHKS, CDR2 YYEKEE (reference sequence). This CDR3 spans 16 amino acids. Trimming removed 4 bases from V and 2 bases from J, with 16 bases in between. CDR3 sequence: CASSPNRDGAYNEQFF. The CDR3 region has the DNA TGTGCCAGCAGCCCCAACCGGGACGGAGCCTACAATGAGCAGTTCTTC.

CDR3 DNA sequence: TGCGCCAGCAGCCCGACAGGGGGTGAGGCCACTGAAGCTTTCTTT. Translating gives CASSPTGGEATEAFF. J is TRBJ1-1 and V is TRBV5-1, with TRBD1 matching 9 bases. The junction had 8 bases not matched to a gene; V was cut back by 4 bases and J by 4 bases. This CDR3 is 15 amino acids long. The germline CDR1 and CDR2 sequences are SGHRS and YFSETQ.